The entry that follows covers one TCR beta chain sequence. The antigen remains undetermined. This specimen comes from a study of T cells in localized non-small cell lung cancer. V was pared by 1 base and J by 6 bases, with 22 bases between. The V gene's germline CDR1 is SGHNT and CDR2 YYREEE (reference sequence). The CDR3 loop spans 17 amino acids. Clones were sequenced by immunoSEQ multiplex PCR, and TCRdb holds only the in-frame ones, with some missing. The sample comprises roughly 84,000 clones, more than 75% of which are singletons, and 20% to 25% rests with the top ten. General study points: Longer overall survival accompanied higher blood T cell density. Uninvolved adjacent lung had higher T cell clonality than tumor and all other tissues.

Sequences were derived from peripheral blood, sampled before any cancer treatment. The gene calls are TRBV5-4 and TRBJ1-2, with D maybe TRBD1 (6 bases). This receptor was taken from a woman aged 35 to 69 with stage I squamous cell lung carcinoma. CDR3 nucleotide sequence: TGTGCCAGCAGCTTGTTTCAGGGGCAGAGGAAGTTTGATGGCTACACCTTC. It specifies CASSLFQGQRKFDGYTF.